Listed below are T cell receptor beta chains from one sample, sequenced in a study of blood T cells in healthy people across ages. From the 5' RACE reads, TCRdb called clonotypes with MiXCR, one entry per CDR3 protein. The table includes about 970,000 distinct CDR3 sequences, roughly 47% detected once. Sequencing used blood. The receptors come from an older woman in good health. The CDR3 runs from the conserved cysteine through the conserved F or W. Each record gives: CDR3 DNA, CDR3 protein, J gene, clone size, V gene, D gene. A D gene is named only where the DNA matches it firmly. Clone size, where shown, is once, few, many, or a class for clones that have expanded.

CDR3nt: TGCGCCAGCAGCCCCAGGAACTATAACTATGGCTACACCTTC
CDR3aa: CASSPRNYNYGYTF
j_gene: TRBJ1-2
abundance: NA
v_gene: TRBV4-3
d_gene: NA

CDR3nt: TGTGCCAGCAGCCAATCCGGACAGGGGATCTACGAGCAGTACTTC
CDR3aa: CASSQSGQGIYEQYF
j_gene: TRBJ2-7
abundance: NA
v_gene: TRBV3-1
d_gene: TRBD1

CDR3nt: TGTGCCTGGAATCGGGAGGGCATTAATTCACCCCTCCACTTT
CDR3aa: CAWNREGINSPLHF
j_gene: TRBJ1-6
abundance: NA
v_gene: TRBV30
d_gene: NA

CDR3nt: TGTGCCAGCCACCCATCGGGACTGCGGGGAGGGGAGCTGTTTTTT
CDR3aa: CASHPSGLRGGELFF
j_gene: TRBJ2-2
abundance: few
v_gene: TRBV2
d_gene: NA

CDR3nt: TGTGCCAGCAGCGGGATGGGTAATGAGCAGTTCTTC
CDR3aa: CASSGMGNEQFF
j_gene: TRBJ2-1
abundance: NA
v_gene: TRBV9
d_gene: NA

CDR3nt: TGTGCCAGCAAAGCCGGACAGTTTAACACTAACATTCAGTACTTC
CDR3aa: CASKAGQFNTNIQYF
j_gene: TRBJ2-4
abundance: few
v_gene: TRBV28
d_gene: NA

CDR3nt: TGCAGTGCACCGGGACTAGCGGGAGTCCGAAAATCCTACGAGCAGTACTTC
CDR3aa: CSAPGLAGVRKSYEQYF
j_gene: TRBJ2-7
abundance: NA
v_gene: TRBV20-1
d_gene: TRBD2

CDR3nt: TGCGCCAGCTCCACCGCCGGGACAGGGCTCTACGAGCAGTACTTC
CDR3aa: CASSTAGTGLYEQYF
j_gene: TRBJ2-7
abundance: NA
v_gene: TRBV4-1
d_gene: TRBD1

CDR3nt: TGTGCCAGCAGCTTCGGCTATGGCAATCAGCCCCAGCATTTT
CDR3aa: CASSFGYGNQPQHF
j_gene: TRBJ1-5
abundance: many
v_gene: TRBV11-2
d_gene: NA

CDR3nt: TGTGCCAGCAGTTTATCCCGCTCGGGGACCCCCGGGGAGCTGTTTTTT
CDR3aa: CASSLSRSGTPGELFF
j_gene: TRBJ2-2
abundance: NA
v_gene: TRBV12-3/TRBV12-4
d_gene: NA

CDR3nt: TGTGCCAGCAGGCCCGGCGGGAGGACAGGCGATACGCAGTATTTT
CDR3aa: CASRPGGRTGDTQYF
j_gene: TRBJ2-3
abundance: few
v_gene: TRBV2
d_gene: NA

CDR3nt: TGTGCCAGCGGGGACAGGGAACGTTACGTCTCCGAGCAGTACTTC
CDR3aa: CASGDRERYVSEQYF
j_gene: TRBJ2-7
abundance: NA
v_gene: TRBV27
d_gene: TRBD1

CDR3nt: TGTGCCAGCAGTAGGGAGGGGAACAATCAGCCCCAGCATTTT
CDR3aa: CASSREGNNQPQHF
j_gene: TRBJ1-5
abundance: NA
v_gene: TRBV6-5
d_gene: NA

CDR3nt: TGTGCCAGCAGCTTAGCCTTTGCCGGGCCTGAGCAGTTCTTC
CDR3aa: CASSLAFAGPEQFF
j_gene: TRBJ2-1
abundance: once
v_gene: TRBV7-9
d_gene: NA

CDR3nt: TGCAGCGTCATACGGGAGGGATTGACGCAGTACTTC
CDR3aa: CSVIREGLTQYF
j_gene: TRBJ2-4
abundance: few
v_gene: TRBV29-1
d_gene: TRBD2

CDR3nt: TGTGCCAGCAGCTTAGGCGGCAGGGGGCTATTAGAGACCCAGTACTTC
CDR3aa: CASSLGGRGLLETQYF
j_gene: TRBJ2-5
abundance: NA
v_gene: TRBV7-2
d_gene: TRBD1

CDR3nt: TGCGTCAGCAGCCAAGATTTGGTAGGGACTGCGGGAAAAAACATTCAGTACTTC
CDR3aa: CVSSQDLVGTAGKNIQYF
j_gene: TRBJ2-4
abundance: NA
v_gene: TRBV4-3
d_gene: NA

CDR3nt: TGTGCCAGCAGCTTAGACAGGGTTTGGGCCAAAAACATTCAGTACTTC
CDR3aa: CASSLDRVWAKNIQYF
j_gene: TRBJ2-4
abundance: NA
v_gene: TRBV7-2
d_gene: NA

CDR3nt: TGCAGCGTGGGGGGCTTTGGTCTCCGCTCCTACGAGCAGTACTTC
CDR3aa: CSVGGFGLRSYEQYF
j_gene: TRBJ2-7
abundance: few
v_gene: TRBV29-1
d_gene: NA

CDR3nt: TGTGCCAGCAGCCAAGAACCGGTCCTCCCGGGTGAGCAGTACTTC
CDR3aa: CASSQEPVLPGEQYF
j_gene: TRBJ2-5
abundance: NA
v_gene: TRBV4-2
d_gene: NA

CDR3nt: TGTGCCAGCCCCGGACTAGCGGACAATGAGCAGTTCTTC
CDR3aa: CASPGLADNEQFF
j_gene: TRBJ2-1
abundance: NA
v_gene: TRBV6-2/TRBV6-3
d_gene: TRBD2

CDR3nt: TGTGCCTGGAGTGTACCCGGACTAGGCACAGATACGCAGTATTTT
CDR3aa: CAWSVPGLGTDTQYF
j_gene: TRBJ2-3
abundance: NA
v_gene: TRBV30
d_gene: TRBD2

CDR3nt: TGTGCCAGCAGCCAAGATCCCAGCGTAGCAGATACGCAGTATTTT
CDR3aa: CASSQDPSVADTQYF
j_gene: TRBJ2-3
abundance: NA
v_gene: TRBV4-2
d_gene: NA

CDR3nt: TGTGCCAGCAGTTACGAGGCCCCTTTCAAAGATCAGCCCCAGCATTTT
CDR3aa: CASSYEAPFKDQPQHF
j_gene: TRBJ1-5
abundance: once
v_gene: TRBV6-6
d_gene: NA

CDR3nt: TGTGCCAGCAGTTTGGATCTGTGGGACAGGGGCAGCGTTTTTCATCAGCCCCAGCATTTT
CDR3aa: CASSLDLWDRGSVFHQPQHF
j_gene: TRBJ1-5
abundance: NA
v_gene: TRBV27
d_gene: TRBD1

CDR3nt: TGTGCCAGCAGCTCGATCCTCTCTGGGGCCAACGTCCTGACTTTC
CDR3aa: CASSSILSGANVLTF
j_gene: TRBJ2-6
abundance: NA
v_gene: TRBV5-5
d_gene: NA

CDR3nt: TGTGCCATCAGCGGGGCAGGGATTGCCGGAGCCAAAAACATTCAGTACTTC
CDR3aa: CAISGAGIAGAKNIQYF
j_gene: TRBJ2-4
abundance: NA
v_gene: TRBV10-3
d_gene: NA

CDR3nt: TGTGCCAGCAGCGGACAGGGGGCGCAAGAGACCCAGTACTTC
CDR3aa: CASSGQGAQETQYF
j_gene: TRBJ2-5
abundance: many
v_gene: TRBV7-2
d_gene: TRBD1

CDR3nt: TGTGCCAGCAGGAAACTAGCAGCTAGCACAGATACGCAGTATTTT
CDR3aa: CASRKLAASTDTQYF
j_gene: TRBJ2-3
abundance: few
v_gene: TRBV7-9
d_gene: NA

CDR3nt: TGCAGTGCTAGAGATGGAGAGCGGGAGAGCACAGATACGCAGTATTTT
CDR3aa: CSARDGERESTDTQYF
j_gene: TRBJ2-3
abundance: NA
v_gene: TRBV20-1
d_gene: TRBD2

CDR3nt: TGTGCCACCAGCATCCCTACCTACGAGCAGTACTTC
CDR3aa: CATSIPTYEQYF
j_gene: TRBJ2-7
abundance: few
v_gene: TRBV15
d_gene: NA

CDR3nt: TGTGCCAGCAGAAGAAACAATGAGCAGTACTTC
CDR3aa: CASRRNNEQYF
j_gene: TRBJ2-7
abundance: NA
v_gene: TRBV6-6
d_gene: NA

CDR3nt: TGTGCCAGCAGCGGACAGGACACAGATGCGCAGTATTTT
CDR3aa: CASSGQDTDAQYF
j_gene: TRBJ2-3
abundance: NA
v_gene: TRBV9
d_gene: NA

CDR3nt: TGTGCCAGCAGCCAAACACGAGCGGAAAGAGAGACCCAGTACTTC
CDR3aa: CASSQTRAERETQYF
j_gene: TRBJ2-5
abundance: NA
v_gene: TRBV3-1
d_gene: NA

CDR3nt: TGTGCCACCAGCTTAGGGGCTCGCGTGGGGCGCCAAGAGACCCAGTACTTC
CDR3aa: CATSLGARVGRQETQYF
j_gene: TRBJ2-5
abundance: NA
v_gene: TRBV15
d_gene: NA

CDR3nt: TGTGCCAGCAGCACCCGGGACAGGGGCTGGGAGCAGTACTTC
CDR3aa: CASSTRDRGWEQYF
j_gene: TRBJ2-7
abundance: many
v_gene: TRBV12-3/TRBV12-4
d_gene: TRBD1

CDR3nt: TGTGCCAGCAGTCCCCAAAGACAGGGCTTCCAAGAGACCCAGTACTTC
CDR3aa: CASSPQRQGFQETQYF
j_gene: TRBJ2-5
abundance: NA
v_gene: TRBV28
d_gene: TRBD1

CDR3nt: TGTGCCAGCAGACCAACAGGGGAGGCTCAGCCCCAGCATTTT
CDR3aa: CASRPTGEAQPQHF
j_gene: TRBJ1-5
abundance: NA
v_gene: TRBV6-6
d_gene: TRBD1

CDR3nt: TGCGCCAGCAGATCGCTTCAGGGGGTTCAAGAGACCCAGTACTTC
CDR3aa: CASRSLQGVQETQYF
j_gene: TRBJ2-5
abundance: NA
v_gene: TRBV4-1
d_gene: TRBD1

CDR3nt: TGTGCCAGCCGGGGAGATTTCCCTTGGTATAGCAATCAGCCCCAGCATTTT
CDR3aa: CASRGDFPWYSNQPQHF
j_gene: TRBJ1-5
abundance: NA
v_gene: TRBV6-2/TRBV6-3
d_gene: NA

CDR3nt: TGCGCCAGCAGCTTGAACGCAGGGGACTACGAGCAGTACTTC
CDR3aa: CASSLNAGDYEQYF
j_gene: TRBJ2-7
abundance: NA
v_gene: TRBV5-1
d_gene: NA

CDR3nt: TGTGCCAGCTCATCCAAGAAGTGGACAGGGTGGGCGAACACTGAAGCTTTCTTT
CDR3aa: CASSSKKWTGWANTEAFF
j_gene: TRBJ1-1
abundance: NA
v_gene: TRBV18
d_gene: TRBD1

CDR3nt: TGCGCCAGCAGCCTCCCGGGACTAGCGGACTACAATGAGCAGTTCTTC
CDR3aa: CASSLPGLADYNEQFF
j_gene: TRBJ2-1
abundance: few
v_gene: TRBV4-1
d_gene: TRBD2

CDR3nt: TGTGCCAGCAGCCAAGACTCGGACAGGTTAAATGAAAAACTGTTTTTT
CDR3aa: CASSQDSDRLNEKLFF
j_gene: TRBJ1-4
abundance: NA
v_gene: TRBV4-2
d_gene: TRBD1

CDR3nt: TGCGCCAGCAGCCGAGGCCCGGACAATGAGCAGTTCTTC
CDR3aa: CASSRGPDNEQFF
j_gene: TRBJ2-1
abundance: NA
v_gene: TRBV4-1
d_gene: NA